This TCR beta chain derives from a study of blood T cell repertoires in COVID-19. Whole-study context: The samples span acute and convalescent COVID-19 from the United States, Italy and Spain. PBMCs, B-cell-depleted T cells, or T cells were the source of the cDNA or gDNA that made up the material.

V lost 8 bases to trimming and J lost 0 bases, with 14 bases between them. CDR1 SGHNT and CDR2 YYREEE come from the germline V gene (reference sequence). This CDR3 has 14 residues. In the original workflow: Reference gene primer amplification in the assay estimated nucleated cell counts. TCRdb keeps only in-frame clones here, not all; method: immunoSEQ multiplex PCR. That table is the source of V, J and clone size, and D and trimming were worked out from the DNA. In the table there are approximately 140,000 clones, roughly 89% of which are singletons. The TCR comes from a woman between 35 and 50 years old with acute or convalescent COVID-19. Source material: peripheral blood. V usage is TRBV5-4 and J usage is TRBJ1-1, with a weak D call TRBD1 (6 bases). As DNA, the CDR3 is TGTGCCAGTCAACCGGACAGAGTGAACACTGAAGCTTTCTTT. It yields the protein CASQPDRVNTEAFF.